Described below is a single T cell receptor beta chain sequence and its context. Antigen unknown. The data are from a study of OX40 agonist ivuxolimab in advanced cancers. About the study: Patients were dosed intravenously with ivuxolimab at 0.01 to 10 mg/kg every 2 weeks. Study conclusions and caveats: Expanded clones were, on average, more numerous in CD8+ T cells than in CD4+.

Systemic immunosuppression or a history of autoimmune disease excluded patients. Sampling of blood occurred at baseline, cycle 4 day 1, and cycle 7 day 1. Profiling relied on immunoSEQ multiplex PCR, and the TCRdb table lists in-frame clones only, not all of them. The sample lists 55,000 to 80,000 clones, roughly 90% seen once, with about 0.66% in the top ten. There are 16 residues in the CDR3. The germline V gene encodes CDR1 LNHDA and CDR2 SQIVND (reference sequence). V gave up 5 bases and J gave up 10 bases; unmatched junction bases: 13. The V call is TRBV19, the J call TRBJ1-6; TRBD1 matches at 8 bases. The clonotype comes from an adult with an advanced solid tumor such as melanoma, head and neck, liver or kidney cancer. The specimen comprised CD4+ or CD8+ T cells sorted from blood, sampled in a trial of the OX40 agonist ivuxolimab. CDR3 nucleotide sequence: TGTGCCAGTAGTTCACTTGGGACAGGAAGCCGCTCACCCCTCCACTTT. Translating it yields CASSSLGTGSRSPLHF.